This TCR beta chain was found in a study of technical replicates of blood from a handful of donors. Some clones are missing from TCRdb's copy, which holds only in-frame ones; the method was immunoSEQ multiplex PCR. The data contain 65,000 to 90,000 clones, roughly nine tenths of them singletons. CDR3 length equals 15 residues. Trimming left V 0 bases short and J 0 bases short, with 9 bases between. Per the germline V gene, CDR1 is SNHLY and CDR2 is FYNNEI. Specimen: T cells isolated from PBMCs. V gene TRBV2 combines with J gene TRBJ2-7; D is uncertain. This receptor was identified in a human donor in good health. The CDR3 region is CASSEATALSYEQYF. Written as DNA, the CDR3 is TGTGCCAGCAGTGAAGCCACAGCTCTCTCCTACGAGCAGTACTTC.